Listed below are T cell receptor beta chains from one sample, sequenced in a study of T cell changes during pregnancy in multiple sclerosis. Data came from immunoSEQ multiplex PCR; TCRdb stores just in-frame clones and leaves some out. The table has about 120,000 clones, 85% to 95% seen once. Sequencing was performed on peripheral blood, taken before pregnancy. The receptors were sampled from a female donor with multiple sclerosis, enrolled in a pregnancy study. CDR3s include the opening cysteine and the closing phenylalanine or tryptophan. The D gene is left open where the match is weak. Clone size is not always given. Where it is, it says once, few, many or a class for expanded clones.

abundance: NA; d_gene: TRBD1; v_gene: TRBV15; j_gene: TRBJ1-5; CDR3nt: TGTGCCACCAGCAGAATAGGGGACAGGGTCAATCAGCCCCAGCATTTT; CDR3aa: CATSRIGDRVNQPQHF
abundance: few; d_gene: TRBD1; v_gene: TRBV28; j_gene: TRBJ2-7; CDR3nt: TGTGCCAGCAGGCGGGACAGGGTCACCTACGAGCAGTACTTC; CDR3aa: CASRRDRVTYEQYF
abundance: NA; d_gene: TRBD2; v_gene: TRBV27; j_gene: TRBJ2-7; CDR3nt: TGTGCCAGCAGGGGGGGGAGAAAACCCGAGCAGTACTTC; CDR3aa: CASRGGRKPEQYF
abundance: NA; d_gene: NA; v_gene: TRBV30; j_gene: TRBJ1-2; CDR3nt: TGTGCCTGGAGATTATCAGGGACACCTAACTATGGCTACACCTTC; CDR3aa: CAWRLSGTPNYGYTF
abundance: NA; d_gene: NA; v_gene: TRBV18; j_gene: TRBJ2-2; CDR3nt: TGTGCCAGCTCAGCCTTACAGGGACCCCACCCGAACACCGGGGAGCTGTTTTTT; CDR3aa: CASSALQGPHPNTGELFF
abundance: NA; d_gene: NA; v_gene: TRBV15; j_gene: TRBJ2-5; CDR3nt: TGTGCCACCAGCAGAGGGAGGGACCTAACCCGTGGGACCCAGTACTTC; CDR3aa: CATSRGRDLTRGTQYF
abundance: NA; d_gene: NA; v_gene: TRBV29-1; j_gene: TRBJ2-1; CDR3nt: TGCAGCGTTGCCGATTTGAGGGATGAGCAGTTCTTC; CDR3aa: CSVADLRDEQFF
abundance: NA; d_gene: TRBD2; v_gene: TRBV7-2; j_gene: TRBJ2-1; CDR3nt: TGTGCCAGCAGCTTAGCGCCTAGCGGGGGACCTTCCTACAATGAGCAGTTCTTC; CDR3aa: CASSLAPSGGPSYNEQFF
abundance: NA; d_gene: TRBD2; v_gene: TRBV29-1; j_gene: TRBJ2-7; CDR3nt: TGCAGCGTTGGGGGAGGGGAGGTCTCCTACGAGCAGTACTTC; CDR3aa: CSVGGGEVSYEQYF
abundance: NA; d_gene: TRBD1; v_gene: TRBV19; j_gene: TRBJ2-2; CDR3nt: TGTGCCAGTAGTTGGGACAGGGGAAACACCGGGGAGCTGTTTTTT; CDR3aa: CASSWDRGNTGELFF
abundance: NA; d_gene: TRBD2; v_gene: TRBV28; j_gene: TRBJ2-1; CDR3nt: TGTGCCAGCAGTTCGGGGCACGGGCGGGAGAAGAGTTATGAGCAGTTCTTC; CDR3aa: CASSSGHGREKSYEQFF
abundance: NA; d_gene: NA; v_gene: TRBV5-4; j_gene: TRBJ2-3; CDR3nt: TGTGCCAGCAGCCCCCAGCGGGATACGCAGTATTTT; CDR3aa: CASSPQRDTQYF
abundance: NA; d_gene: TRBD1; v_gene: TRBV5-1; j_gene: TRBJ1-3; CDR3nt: TGCGCCAGCAGCCGGACAGGGCTGACTGGAAACACCATATATTTT; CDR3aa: CASSRTGLTGNTIYF
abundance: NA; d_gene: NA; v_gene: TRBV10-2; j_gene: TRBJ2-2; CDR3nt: TGCGCCAGCAGTGTGAGGAGGCAAACCCATGCGAACACCGGGGAGCTGTTTTTT; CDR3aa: CASSVRRQTHANTGELFF
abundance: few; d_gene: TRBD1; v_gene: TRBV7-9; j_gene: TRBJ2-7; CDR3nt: TGTGCCAGCAGCACCCGACAGGGGGCGGTAGAGCAGTACTTC; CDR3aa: CASSTRQGAVEQYF
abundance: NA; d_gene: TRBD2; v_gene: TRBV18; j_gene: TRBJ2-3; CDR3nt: TGTGCCAGCTCACCCCTTATCACTAGCGCAGATACGCAGTATTTT; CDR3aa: CASSPLITSADTQYF
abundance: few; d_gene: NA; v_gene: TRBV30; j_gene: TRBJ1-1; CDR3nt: TGTGCCTGCACCAGGGGCGGGGGTGAAGCTTTCTTT; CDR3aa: CACTRGGGEAFF
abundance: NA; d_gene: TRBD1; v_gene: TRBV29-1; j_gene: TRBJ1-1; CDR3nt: TGCAGCGTTGAACAGGGGGCCGACACTGAAGCTTTCTTT; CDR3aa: CSVEQGADTEAFF
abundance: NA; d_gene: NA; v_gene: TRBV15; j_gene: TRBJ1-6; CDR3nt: TGTGCCACCAGCAGAGATGGGCCGCCGAATTCACCCCTCCACTTT; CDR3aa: CATSRDGPPNSPLHF
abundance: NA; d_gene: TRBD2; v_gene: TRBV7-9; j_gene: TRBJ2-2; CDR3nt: TGTGCCAGCAGCGCAGGGAGGGACACCGGGGAGCTGTTTTTT; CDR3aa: CASSAGRDTGELFF
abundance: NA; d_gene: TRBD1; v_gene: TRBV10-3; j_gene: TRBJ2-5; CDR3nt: TGTGCCATCAGGGGGACAGGCCAACAAGAGACCCAGTACTTC; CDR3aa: CAIRGTGQQETQYF
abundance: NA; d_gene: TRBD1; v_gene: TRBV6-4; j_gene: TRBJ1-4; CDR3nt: TGTGCCAGCAGTGCCGGGACAGGGGGTGAAAAACTGTTTTTT; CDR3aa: CASSAGTGGEKLFF
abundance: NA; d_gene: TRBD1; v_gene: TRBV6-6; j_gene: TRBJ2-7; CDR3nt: TGTGCCAGCGGCGACAGGGACTCCTACGAGCAGTACTTC; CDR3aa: CASGDRDSYEQYF
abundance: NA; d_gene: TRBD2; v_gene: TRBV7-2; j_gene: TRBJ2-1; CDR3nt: TGTGCCAGCAGCTTAGATGGGGGGGTTAACAATGAGCAGTTCTTC; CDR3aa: CASSLDGGVNNEQFF
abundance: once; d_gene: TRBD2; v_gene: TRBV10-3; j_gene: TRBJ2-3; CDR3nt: TGTGCCATCAGTGAACTAGCGCCTAGCGGGTCAAGCACAGATACGCAGTATTTT; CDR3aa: CAISELAPSGSSTDTQYF
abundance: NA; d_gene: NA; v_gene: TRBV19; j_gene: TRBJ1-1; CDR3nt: TGTGCCAGTAATCGGCCCCCGGGGGACACTGAAGCTTTCTTT; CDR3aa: CASNRPPGDTEAFF
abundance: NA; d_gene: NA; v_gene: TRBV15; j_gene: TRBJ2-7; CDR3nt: TGTGCCACCAGCAAAGGATCCCCCTTCGGGGTGCCCCACGAGCAGTACTTC; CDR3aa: CATSKGSPFGVPHEQYF
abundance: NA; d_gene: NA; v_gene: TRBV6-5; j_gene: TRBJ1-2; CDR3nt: TGTGCCAGCACGAGGGCTGGCAATGGCTACACCTTC; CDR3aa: CASTRAGNGYTF
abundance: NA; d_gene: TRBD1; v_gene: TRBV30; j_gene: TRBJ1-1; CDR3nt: TGTGCCTGGATTTCGAGGACAGGGGCGAACACTGAAGCTTTCTTT; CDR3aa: CAWISRTGANTEAFF
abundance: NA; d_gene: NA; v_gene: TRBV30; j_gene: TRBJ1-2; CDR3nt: TGTGCCTGGAGTGTACGGAGGGGTAACTATGGCTACACCTTC; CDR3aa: CAWSVRRGNYGYTF
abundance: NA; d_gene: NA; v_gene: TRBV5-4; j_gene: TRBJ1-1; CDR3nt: TGTGCCAGCAGCTTGGGACAGATGAACACTGAAGCTTTCTTT; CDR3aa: CASSLGQMNTEAFF
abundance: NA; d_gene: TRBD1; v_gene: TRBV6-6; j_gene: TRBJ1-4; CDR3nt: TGTGCCAGCAGTCACGGGGACAGGACCAATGAAAAACTGTTTTTT; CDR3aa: CASSHGDRTNEKLFF
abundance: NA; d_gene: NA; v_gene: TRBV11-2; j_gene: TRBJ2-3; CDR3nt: TGTGCCAGCAGCTTAGGCGCGGGGGCTGGGGATACGCAGTATTTT; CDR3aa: CASSLGAGAGDTQYF
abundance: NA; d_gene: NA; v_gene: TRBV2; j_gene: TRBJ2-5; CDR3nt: TGTGCCAGCAGTGGGTGGGGCGGGGCCCCCCACCAGTACTTC; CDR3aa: CASSGWGGAPHQYF
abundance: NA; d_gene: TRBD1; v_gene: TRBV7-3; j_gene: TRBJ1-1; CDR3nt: TGTGCCAGCAGCTCCCGTCCTAAGGGGGACAGGGTGTTAGGGGATGAAGCTTTCTTT; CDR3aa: CASSSRPKGDRVLGDEAFF
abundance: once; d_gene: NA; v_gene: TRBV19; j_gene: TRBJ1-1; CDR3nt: TGTGCCAGTAGTACCTACACTGAAGCTTTCTTT; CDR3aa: CASSTYTEAFF
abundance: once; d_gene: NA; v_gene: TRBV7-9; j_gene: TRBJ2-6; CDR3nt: TGTGCCGGGGGACAAGCGACCGCCCTCCTTTTCTCTGGGGCCAACGTCCTGACTTTC; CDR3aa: CAGGQATALLFSGANVLTF
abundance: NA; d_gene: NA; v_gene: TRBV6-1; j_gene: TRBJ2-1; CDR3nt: TGTGCCAGCAGTGAAGCTAGAGATGAGCAGTTCTTC; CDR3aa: CASSEARDEQFF
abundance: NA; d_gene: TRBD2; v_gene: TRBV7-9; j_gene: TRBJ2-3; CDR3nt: TGTGCCAGCAGCCAGACTAGCGGTTACACGGATACGCAGTATTTT; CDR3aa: CASSQTSGYTDTQYF
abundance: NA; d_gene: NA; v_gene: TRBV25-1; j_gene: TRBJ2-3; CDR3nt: TGTGCCAGCAGTCGGGGCACAGATACGCAGTATTTT; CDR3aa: CASSRGTDTQYF
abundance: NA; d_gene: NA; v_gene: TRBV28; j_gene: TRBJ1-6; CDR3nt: TGCCGCTTACCTACAGGGCATCGGTCCTATAATTCACCCCTCCACTTT; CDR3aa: CRLPTGHRSYNSPLHF
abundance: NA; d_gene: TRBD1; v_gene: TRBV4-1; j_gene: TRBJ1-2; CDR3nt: TGCGCCAGCAGCCAAGGGCAGGGGGCGAACTATGGCTACACCTTC; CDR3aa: CASSQGQGANYGYTF
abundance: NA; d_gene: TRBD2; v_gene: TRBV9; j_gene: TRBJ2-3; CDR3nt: TGTGCCAGCAGCGTAGAGGGACTAGCGGGGGGACTCGCAGATACGCAGTATTTT; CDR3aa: CASSVEGLAGGLADTQYF
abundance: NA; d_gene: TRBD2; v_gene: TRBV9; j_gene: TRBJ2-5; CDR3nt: TGTGCCAGCAGCGTAGGTCTAGCGGGGGGACGAAGGGAGACCCAGTACTTC; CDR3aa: CASSVGLAGGRRETQYF
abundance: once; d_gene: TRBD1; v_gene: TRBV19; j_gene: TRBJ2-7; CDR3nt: TGTGCCAGTAGACCCCGACAGGGGAGGTACGAGCAGTACTTC; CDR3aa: CASRPRQGRYEQYF
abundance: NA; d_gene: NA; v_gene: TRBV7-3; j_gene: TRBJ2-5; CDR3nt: TGTGCCAGCAGCTTAACATGGGCAGAGACCCAGTACTTC; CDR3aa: CASSLTWAETQYF